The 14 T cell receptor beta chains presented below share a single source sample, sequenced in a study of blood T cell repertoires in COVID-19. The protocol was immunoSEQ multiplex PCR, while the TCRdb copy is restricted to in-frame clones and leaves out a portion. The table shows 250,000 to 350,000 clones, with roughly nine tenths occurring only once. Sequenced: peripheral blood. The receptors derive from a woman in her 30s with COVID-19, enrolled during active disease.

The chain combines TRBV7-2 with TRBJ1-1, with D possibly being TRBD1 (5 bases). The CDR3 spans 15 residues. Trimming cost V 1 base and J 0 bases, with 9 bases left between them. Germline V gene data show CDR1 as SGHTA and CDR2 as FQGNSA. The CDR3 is CASSLEAGLNTEAFF. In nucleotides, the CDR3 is TGTGCCAGCAGCTTAGAAGCAGGGTTGAACACTGAAGCTTTCTTT.

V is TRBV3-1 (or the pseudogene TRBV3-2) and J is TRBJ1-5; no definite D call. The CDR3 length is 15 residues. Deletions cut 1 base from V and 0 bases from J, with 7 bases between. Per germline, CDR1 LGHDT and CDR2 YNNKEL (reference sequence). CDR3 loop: CASSQGQYSNQPQHF. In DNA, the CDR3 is TGTGCCAGCAGCCAAGGGCAGTATAGCAATCAGCCCCAGCATTTT.

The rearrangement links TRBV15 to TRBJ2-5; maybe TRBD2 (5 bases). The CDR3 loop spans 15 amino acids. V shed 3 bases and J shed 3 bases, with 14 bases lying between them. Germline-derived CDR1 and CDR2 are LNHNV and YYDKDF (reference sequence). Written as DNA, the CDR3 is TGTGCCACCAGCAGGGGCAACCGGGAAGAAGAGACCCAGTACTTC. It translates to CATSRGNREEETQYF.

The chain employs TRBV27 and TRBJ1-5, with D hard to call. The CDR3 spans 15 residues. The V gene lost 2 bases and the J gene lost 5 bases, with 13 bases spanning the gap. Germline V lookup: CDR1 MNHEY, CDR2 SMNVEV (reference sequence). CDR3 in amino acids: CASSLGGGGDQPQHF. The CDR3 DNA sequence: TGTGCCAGCAGTTTAGGAGGAGGTGGGGATCAGCCCCAGCATTTT.

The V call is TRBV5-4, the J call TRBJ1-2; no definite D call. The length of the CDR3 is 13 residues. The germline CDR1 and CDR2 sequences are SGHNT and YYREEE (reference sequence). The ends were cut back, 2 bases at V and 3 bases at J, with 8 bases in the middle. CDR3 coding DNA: TGTGCCAGCAGCTTAGAGACTGACTATGGCTACACCTTC. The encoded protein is CASSLETDYGYTF.

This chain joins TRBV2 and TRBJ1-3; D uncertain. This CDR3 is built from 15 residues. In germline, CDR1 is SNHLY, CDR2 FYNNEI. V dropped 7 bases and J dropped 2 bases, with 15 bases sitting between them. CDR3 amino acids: CASKRLLVPGNTIYF. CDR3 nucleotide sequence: TGTGCCAGCAAGCGACTCCTAGTTCCTGGAAACACCATATATTTT. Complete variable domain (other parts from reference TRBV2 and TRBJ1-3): EPEVTQTPSHQVTQMGQEVILRCVPISNHLYFYWYRQILGQKVEFLVSFYNNEISEKSEIFDDQFSVERPDGSNFTLKIRSTKLEDSAMYFCASKRLLVPGNTIYFGEGSWLTVV.

CDR3 nucleotide sequence: TGTGCCAGTAGTATAGGTAGTTCCCTGGGCGGCTACACCTTC. As protein: CASSIGSSLGGYTF. The chain couples TRBV19 to TRBJ1-2, with D uncertain. This CDR3 spans 14 amino acids. With 1 base removed from V and 8 bases from J, the gap between germline ends came to 14 bases. CDR1 is LNHDA, CDR2 SQIVND, per germline (reference sequence).

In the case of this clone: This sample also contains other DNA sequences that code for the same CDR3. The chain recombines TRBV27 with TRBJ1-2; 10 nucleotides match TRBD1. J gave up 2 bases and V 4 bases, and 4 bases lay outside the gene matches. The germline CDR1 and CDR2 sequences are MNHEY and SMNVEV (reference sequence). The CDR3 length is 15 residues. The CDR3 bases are TGTGCCAGCAGTTCCCCGGGACAGGGGAACTATGGCTACACCTTC. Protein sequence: CASSSPGQGNYGYTF.

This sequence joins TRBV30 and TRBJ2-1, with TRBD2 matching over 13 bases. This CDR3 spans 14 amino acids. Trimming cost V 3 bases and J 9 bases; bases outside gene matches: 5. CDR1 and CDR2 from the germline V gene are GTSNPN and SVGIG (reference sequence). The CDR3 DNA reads TGTGCCTGGAGCCTAACTAGCGGGAGGGGTGAGCAGTTCTTC. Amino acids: CAWSLTSGRGEQFF.

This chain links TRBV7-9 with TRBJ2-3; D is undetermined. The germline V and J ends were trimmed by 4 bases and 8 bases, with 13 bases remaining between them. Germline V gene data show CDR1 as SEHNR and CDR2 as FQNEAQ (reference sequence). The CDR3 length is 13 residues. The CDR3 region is CASSSLTWATQYF. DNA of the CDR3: TGTGCCAGCAGCTCCCTGACCTGGGCTACGCAGTATTTT.

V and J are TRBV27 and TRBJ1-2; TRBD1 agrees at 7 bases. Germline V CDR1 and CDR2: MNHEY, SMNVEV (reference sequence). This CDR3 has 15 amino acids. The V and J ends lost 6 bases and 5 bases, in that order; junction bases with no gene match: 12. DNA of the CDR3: TGTGCCAGCAGCAGGGGGTTAGGCGTACTTTATGGCTACACCTTC. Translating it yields CASSRGLGVLYGYTF.

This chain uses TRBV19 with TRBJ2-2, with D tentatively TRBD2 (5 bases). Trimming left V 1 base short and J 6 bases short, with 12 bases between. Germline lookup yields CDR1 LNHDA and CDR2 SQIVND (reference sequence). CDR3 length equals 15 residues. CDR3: CASSIGITSSGELFF. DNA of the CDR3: TGTGCCAGTAGTATAGGAATCACTAGTTCCGGGGAGCTGTTTTTT.

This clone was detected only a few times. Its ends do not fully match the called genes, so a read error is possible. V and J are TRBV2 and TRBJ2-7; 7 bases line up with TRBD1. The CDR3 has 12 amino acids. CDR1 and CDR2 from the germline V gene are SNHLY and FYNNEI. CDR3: CASSESQTGTAF. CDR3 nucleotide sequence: TGTGCCAGCAGTGAATCCCAGACAGGGACCGCCTTC.

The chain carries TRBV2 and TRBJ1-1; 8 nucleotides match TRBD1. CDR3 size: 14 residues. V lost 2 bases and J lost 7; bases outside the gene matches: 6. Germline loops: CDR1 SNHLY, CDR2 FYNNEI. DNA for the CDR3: TGTGCCAGCAGTGAAACGGGACAGGCCGTTGAAGCTTTCTTT. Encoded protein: CASSETGQAVEAFF.